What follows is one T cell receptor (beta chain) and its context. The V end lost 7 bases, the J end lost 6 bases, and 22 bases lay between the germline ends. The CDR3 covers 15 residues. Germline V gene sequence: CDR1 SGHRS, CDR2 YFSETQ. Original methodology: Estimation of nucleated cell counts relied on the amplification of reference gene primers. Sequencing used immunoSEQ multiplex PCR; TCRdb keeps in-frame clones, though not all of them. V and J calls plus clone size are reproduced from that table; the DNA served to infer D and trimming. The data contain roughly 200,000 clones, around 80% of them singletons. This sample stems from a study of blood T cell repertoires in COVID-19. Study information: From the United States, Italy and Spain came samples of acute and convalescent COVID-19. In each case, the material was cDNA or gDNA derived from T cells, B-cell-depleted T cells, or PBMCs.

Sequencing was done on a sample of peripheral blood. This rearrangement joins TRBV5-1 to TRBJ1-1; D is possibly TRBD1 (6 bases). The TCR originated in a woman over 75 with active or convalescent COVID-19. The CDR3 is CASSSGGAGTPEAFF. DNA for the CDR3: TGCGCCAGCTCCTCCGGGGGGGCAGGGACCCCTGAAGCTTTCTTT.